This TCR beta chain comes out of a study of blood T cell repertoires in COVID-19. Study information: Material from acute and convalescent COVID-19 was sourced from the United States, Italy and Spain.

The V gene's germline CDR1 is SGHTA and CDR2 FQGNSA. The CDR3 covers 13 residues. Deletions cut 6 bases from V and 5 bases from J, with 13 bases between. Authors' data handling: Amplification with reference gene primers provided the estimates of nucleated cell counts. Libraries were prepared by immunoSEQ multiplex PCR; TCRdb keeps only in-frame clonotypes and omits some of them. V and J calls and clone size follow that table, whereas D and trimming were derived from the DNA. The table includes approximately 230,000 clones, around 88% detected once. V and J are TRBV7-2 and TRBJ2-5, with a weak D call TRBD2 (5 bases). This sequence was found in a woman aged 25 to 45 with COVID-19, enrolled during active disease. Sequencing used peripheral blood. The CDR3 DNA reads TGTGCCAGCAGGCCCCCGGAGGTGGAGACCCAGTACTTC. Encoded protein: CASRPPEVETQYF.